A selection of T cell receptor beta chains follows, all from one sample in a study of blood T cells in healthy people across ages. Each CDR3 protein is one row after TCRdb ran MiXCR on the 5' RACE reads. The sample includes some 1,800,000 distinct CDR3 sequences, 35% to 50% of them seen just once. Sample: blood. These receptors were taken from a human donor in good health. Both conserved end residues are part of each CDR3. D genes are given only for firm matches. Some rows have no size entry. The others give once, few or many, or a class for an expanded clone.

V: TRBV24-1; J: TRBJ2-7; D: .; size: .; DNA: TGTGCCACCAGTGCCTCAGCTTCCTACGAGCAGTACTTC; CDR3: CATSASASYEQYF
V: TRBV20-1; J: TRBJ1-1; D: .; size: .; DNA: TGCAGTGCTAGAGAAGCCAGGGCGGCTGAAGCTTTCTTT; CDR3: CSAREARAAEAFF
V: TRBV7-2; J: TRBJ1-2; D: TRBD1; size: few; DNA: TGTGCCAGCAGCTTAGTCCGCGGACAGGGGCATGGCTACACCTTC; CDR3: CASSLVRGQGHGYTF
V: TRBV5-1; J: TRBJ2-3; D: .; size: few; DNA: TGCGCCAGCAGCTTGAGAAGCGGACAATCCACAGATACGCAGTATTTT; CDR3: CASSLRSGQSTDTQYF
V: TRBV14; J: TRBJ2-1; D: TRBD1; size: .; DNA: TGTGCCAGCAGCCCCACAGGGGCCGGCTCCTACAATGAGCAGTTCTTC; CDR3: CASSPTGAGSYNEQFF
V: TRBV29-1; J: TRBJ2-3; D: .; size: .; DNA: TGCAGCGGTAACCCGGACCACACAGATACGCAGTATTTT; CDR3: CSGNPDHTDTQYF
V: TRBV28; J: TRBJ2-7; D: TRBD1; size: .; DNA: TGTGCCAGCAGTTTGCTCACAGGGGGCCCATCCTACGAGCAGTACTTC; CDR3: CASSLLTGGPSYEQYF
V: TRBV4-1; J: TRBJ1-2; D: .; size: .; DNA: TGCGCCAGCAGCCAAGAGCGGTCAGAAAATTACTATGGCTACACCTTC; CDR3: CASSQERSENYYGYTF
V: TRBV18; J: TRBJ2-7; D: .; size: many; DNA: TGTGCCAGCTCACCCCCGATCCGTTCGAACGAGCAGTACTTC; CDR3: CASSPPIRSNEQYF
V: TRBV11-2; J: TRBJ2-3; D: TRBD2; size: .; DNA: TGTGCCAGCAGCTCCTGGCGGGGGGGCGGGGGATCAGACACAGATACGCAGTATTTT; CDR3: CASSSWRGGGGSDTDTQYF
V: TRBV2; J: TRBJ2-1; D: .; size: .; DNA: TGTGCCAGCAGTCTACAGGGTATAGTGCAGTTCTTC; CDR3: CASSLQGIVQFF
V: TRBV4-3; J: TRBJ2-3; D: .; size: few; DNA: TGCGCCAGCAGCCAAGATATCGTCGTACTGGGCACAGATACGCAGTATTTT; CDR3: CASSQDIVVLGTDTQYF
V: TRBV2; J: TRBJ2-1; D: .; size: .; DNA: TGTGCCAGCACCTCCTTCGAGGTCTCCTACAATGAGCAGTTCTTC; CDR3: CASTSFEVSYNEQFF
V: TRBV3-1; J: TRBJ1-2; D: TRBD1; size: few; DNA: TGTGCCAGCAGCCCTACGACAGGGAACTATGGCTACACCTTC; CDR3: CASSPTTGNYGYTF
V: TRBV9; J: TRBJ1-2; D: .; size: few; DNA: TGTGCCAGCAGCGTAGACAGCCACCTTGGCTACACCTTC; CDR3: CASSVDSHLGYTF
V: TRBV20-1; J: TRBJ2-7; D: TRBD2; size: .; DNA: TGCAGTGCTAGAGATCCTGGGGGCGGGGGGTACGAGCAGTACTTC; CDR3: CSARDPGGGGYEQYF
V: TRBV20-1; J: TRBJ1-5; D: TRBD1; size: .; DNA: TGCAGTGCCTCCTCCCGGGGACAGTATAGCAATCAGCCCCAGCATTTT; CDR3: CSASSRGQYSNQPQHF
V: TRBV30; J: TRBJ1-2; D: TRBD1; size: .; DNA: TGTGCCTGGAGTCGGGGACAGAACTATGGCTACACCTTC; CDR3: CAWSRGQNYGYTF
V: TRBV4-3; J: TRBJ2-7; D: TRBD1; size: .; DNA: TGCGCCAGCAGCCAAATGACAGGGGGCAGCTCCTACGAGCAGTACTTC; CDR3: CASSQMTGGSSYEQYF
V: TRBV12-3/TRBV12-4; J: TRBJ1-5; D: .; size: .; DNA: TGTGCCAGCAGTTTTTCAGGATTCAGGGACCAGCATTTT; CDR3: CASSFSGFRDQHF
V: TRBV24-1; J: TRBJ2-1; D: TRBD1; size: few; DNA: TGTGCCACCAGTGATCGGACAGGGGGCCTTTACAATGAGCAGTTCTTC; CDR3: CATSDRTGGLYNEQFF
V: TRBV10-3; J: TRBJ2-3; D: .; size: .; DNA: TGTGCCACCACCGACGTTGAGGGCACAGATACGCAGTATTTT; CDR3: CATTDVEGTDTQYF
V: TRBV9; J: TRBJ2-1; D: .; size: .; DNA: TGTGCCAGCAGCGTAGTAGATCGTAATGAGCAGTTCTTC; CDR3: CASSVVDRNEQFF
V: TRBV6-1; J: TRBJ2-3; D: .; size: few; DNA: TGTGCCAGCAGGATAGTGGGGGGGGCCGATCGCCAGTATTTT; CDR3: CASRIVGGADRQYF
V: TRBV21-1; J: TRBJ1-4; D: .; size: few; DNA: TGTGCCAGCAGTGAAAAACTGTTTTTT; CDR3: CASSEKLFF
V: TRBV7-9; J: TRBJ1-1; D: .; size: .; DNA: TGTGCCAGCAGCTTTCCTCAGGGGGAAGCTTTCTTT; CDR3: CASSFPQGEAFF
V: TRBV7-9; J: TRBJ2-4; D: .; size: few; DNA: TGTGCCAGCGCAGTAGGGGTGAGGGAGCAGTACTTC; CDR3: CASAVGVREQYF
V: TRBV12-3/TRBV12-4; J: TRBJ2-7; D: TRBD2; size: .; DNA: TGTGCCAGCAGCGAACTAGCGGTAATGAACAATGAGCAGTACTTC; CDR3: CASSELAVMNNEQYF
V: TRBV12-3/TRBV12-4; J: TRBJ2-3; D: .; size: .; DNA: TGTGCCAGCAGCCAGGGTGGTTACACAGATACGCAGTATTTT; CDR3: CASSQGGYTDTQYF
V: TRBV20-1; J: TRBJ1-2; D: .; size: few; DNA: TGCAGTGCTAGAGAGGAAGGGGGTAGCTATGGCTACACCTTC; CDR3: CSAREEGGSYGYTF
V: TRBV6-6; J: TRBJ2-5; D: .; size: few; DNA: TGTGCCAGCAGTTACGGACGGCTCCAAGAGACCCAGTACTTC; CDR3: CASSYGRLQETQYF
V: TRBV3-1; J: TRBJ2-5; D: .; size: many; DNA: TGTGCCAGCAGCCAAGAACACAGGACCCAGTACTTC; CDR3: CASSQEHRTQYF
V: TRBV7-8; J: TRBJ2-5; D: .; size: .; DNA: TGTGCCAGCAGGGACATAGCAGAGACCCAGTACTTC; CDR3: CASRDIAETQYF
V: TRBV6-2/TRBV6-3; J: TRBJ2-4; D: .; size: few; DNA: TGTGCCAGCAGTCCCCATCATTACATTCAGTACTTC; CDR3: CASSPHHYIQYF
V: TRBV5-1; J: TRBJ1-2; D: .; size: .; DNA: TGCGCCAGCAGCCTGGGGGAAGCCTACACCTTC; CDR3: CASSLGEAYTF
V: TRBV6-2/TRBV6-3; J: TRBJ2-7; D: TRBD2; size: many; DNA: TGTGCCAGCAGTTATTGGGGACTACGGGGCGAGCAGTACTTC; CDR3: CASSYWGLRGEQYF